This T cell receptor (beta chain) was obtained from a study of T cell repertoires in cytomegalovirus infection. TCRdb processed the reads anew with MiXCR; each CDR3 protein has one entry. In the table there are roughly 990,000 distinct CDR3 sequences, roughly a third of which are singletons. As for this clonotype: The antigen is not known.

The study, taken as a whole, reports: Public TCR beta family frequency separated CMV-and-HLA carriers, including in an independent cohort.

CDR3 length: 14 residues. In germline, CDR1 is MNHEY, CDR2 SVGAGI. Trimming shortened V by 1 base and J by 7 bases, and 13 bases separated the two germline ends. This TCR was recovered from a human donor in good health (CMV status not recorded). Some clones in this sample may be carry-over from other donors' samples. This sequence joins TRBV6-5 and TRBJ1-1, with D possibly matching TRBD1 (5 bases). Sequences were derived from cultured CD8+ T cells from PBMCs, sampled from culture after CMV antigen stimulation. The CDR3 sequence: CASSYLGTSLEAFF. In DNA form, the CDR3 reads TGTGCCAGCAGTTACTTAGGGACGAGCCTTGAAGCTTTCTTT.